Detailed here is one T cell receptor beta chain. Authors' analysis steps: Counts of nucleated cells, estimated from reference gene primer amplification, were obtained. Sequenced by immunoSEQ multiplex PCR; TCRdb stores in-frame clones only, minus some. V, J and clone size reflect that table, while D and trimming were determined from the DNA. The sample lists approximately 190,000 clones, 86% occurring once. This sample stems from a study of blood T cell repertoires in COVID-19. From germline, CDR1 is ENHRY and CDR2 SYGVKD. CDR3 length: 16 residues. The V segment lost 10 bases and the J segment 0 bases; nucleotides outside the gene matches: 14.

This sequence joins TRBV10-3 and TRBJ2-7; 8 bases align to TRBD1. Sample: PBMCs or T cells enriched from blood (not recorded which). The source is a woman aged 40 to 55 in a cohort exposed to, infected with or recovered from COVID-19 (not recorded which). The CDR3 DNA reads as TGTGCCACCTACTCGTCCGGGACAGGTCCCTCCTACGAGCAGTACTTC. Translated, it gives CATYSSGTGPSYEQYF.